The following is a T cell receptor beta chain sequence with its context. What it binds is unknown. This sample is part of a study of blood T cells in healthy people across ages. Findings and caveats of the study: It was held that diversity estimates obtained from one million T cells represented underestimates. With unsorted PBMCs, a conclusive comparison of naive versus antigen-experienced cells was not possible.

A J-beta primer mix and a sample-barcoded 5' primer were used in a second PCR of roughly 6 to 11 cycles. TCRdb re-analysed the 5' RACE reads in MiXCR, keeping a single row per CDR3 protein. This sample carries 380,000 or so distinct CDR3 sequences, more than 45% of them seen once, and the ten largest clones take 51%. The V gene lost 5 bases and the J gene lost 1 base, with 9 bases spanning the gap. Germline-derived CDR1 and CDR2 are DFQATT and SNEGSKA (reference sequence). This CDR3 region has 12 residues. Sequencing was carried out using blood. This chain joins TRBV20-1 and TRBJ2-7; D is possibly TRBD1 or TRBD2 (5 bases each). The source is a man between 60 and 75 years old in good health. This CDR3 reads CSAGDGSYEQYF. CDR3 nucleotides: TGCAGTGCTGGGGACGGTTCCTACGAGCAGTACTTC.